Listed here is a single TCR beta chain. Its antigen is currently unknown. CDR3 and TCR beta VDJ profiling relied on a genomic DNA template. One entry per CDR3 protein results from TCRdb running MiXCR on the reads. The data show some 98,000 distinct CDR3 sequences, roughly two thirds seen once. Patients selected for sequencing had displayed CD8+CD57+ cell expansion by flow cytometry. Blood sampling was performed on the patients, and none of them had received therapy by then. These data are taken from a study of CD8+CD57+ T cells in acquired aplastic anemia. Whole-study context: Roughly 3 ug was the average amount of DNA from sorted CD4+ and CD8+ cells. Study results and limitations: Shared by patients and controls, 25 to 30 CD8+ CDR3s were abundant in patients. CD8+ Simpson's diversity showed no significant patient-control difference.

The germline V and J ends were trimmed by 6 bases and 5 bases, with 19 bases remaining between them. There are 15 residues in the CDR3. Germline values: CDR1 MDHEN, CDR2 SYDVKM. Sample: sorted CD4+, CD8+, or CD8+CD57+ T cells (not recorded which) from PBMCs. The V gene is TRBV28, the J gene TRBJ2-5; D is undetermined. The clonotype originates from a human donor with aplastic anemia. CDR3 in DNA: TGTGCCAGCAGCCCGCCTCTCACCGGGCCGGAGACCCAGTACTTC. It encodes CASSPPLTGPETQYF.